The following is a T cell receptor beta chain sequence with its context. Antigen: not known. The data belong to a study of CXCR3-negative and CXCR3-positive naive CD8 T cells. Regarding the study as a whole: Cryopreserved cells showed partially decreased CXCR3 expression, and most assays used fresh PBMCs. Similar TRBV-TRBJ gene usage was seen in naive CXCR3-negative and CXCR3-positive cells, but not in memory cells.

There are 15 residues in the CDR3. Per the germline V gene, CDR1 is LNHDA and CDR2 is SQIVND (reference sequence). TRB cDNA libraries were made by UMI-labeled 5' RACE. TCRdb re-called the 5' RACE reads and gives one entry per CDR3 protein, without DNA. The sample data list about 40,000 distinct CDR3 sequences. The chain joins TRBV19 to TRBJ2-1. Sequenced input: memory CD8+ T cells from blood. The sequence derives from a human donor in good health. Some clones in this sample may be carry-over from other donors' samples. The CDR3 spells CASSIVGAPLNEQFF.